The 6 T cell receptor beta chains listed next were all sequenced from one sample in a study of blood T cell repertoires in COVID-19. Repertoires were generated with immunoSEQ multiplex PCR, while TCRdb's copy carries only in-frame clones and drops some. The sample consists of 350,000 to 450,000 clones, 70% to 90% of them appearing once. The specimen sequenced was peripheral blood. These receptors were collected from a human donor in a cohort sampled during active COVID-19.

This clone was recorded a few times. V and J are TRBV6-1 and TRBJ1-5; tentatively, D is TRBD1 (5 bases). The CDR3 runs 14 residues. The V end lost 2 bases, the J end lost 4 bases, and 9 bases lay between the germline ends. The V gene's germline CDR1 is MNHNS and CDR2 SASEGT. This CDR3 is CASSERGLNQPQHF. The DNA for the CDR3 is TGTGCCAGCAGTGAACGGGGGTTGAATCAGCCCCAGCATTTT.

The chain joins TRBV11-3 to TRBJ2-1; possible D gene TRBD2, 6 bases. Germline V gene data show CDR1 as SGHNT and CDR2 as YENEEA. The CDR3 consists of 17 residues. Trimming left V 0 bases short and J 0 bases short, with 12 bases between. CDR3 sequence: CASSLDWGENSYNEQFF. In nucleotides, the CDR3 is TGTGCCAGCAGCTTAGATTGGGGGGAAAACTCCTACAATGAGCAGTTCTTC.

The chain carries TRBV14 and TRBJ2-1; 9 positions match TRBD2. Germline V gene lookup returns CDR1 SGHDN and CDR2 FVKESK. V lost 4 bases and J lost 3; bases outside the gene matches: 10. The CDR3 sequence is 17 residues long. CDR3 sequence: CASSPGLASGNYNEQFF. The CDR3 DNA is TGTGCCAGCAGCCCTGGGCTGGCTAGCGGGAACTACAATGAGCAGTTCTTC.

The CDR3 reads CASRLAGDHGELFF. The DNA of the CDR3 is TGTGCCAGTAGACTAGCGGGAGATCACGGGGAGCTGTTTTTT. This sequence joins TRBV6-4 and TRBJ2-2, with 12 bases fitting TRBD2. V lost 9 bases to trimming and J lost 7 bases; unmatched junction nucleotides: 6. The CDR3 contains 14 residues. The V gene's germline CDR1 is MRHNA and CDR2 SNTAGT.

This clone was observed a single time. The chain recombines TRBV5-1 with TRBJ1-2, with TRBD1 as a possible D gene (5 bases). Trimming removed 1 base at V and 7 bases at J, with 17 bases between. Germline values: CDR1 SGHRS, CDR2 YFSETQ. The CDR3 is made up of 15 amino acids. CDR3 in amino acids: CASSLRSGRDSGYTF. The DNA for the CDR3 is TGCGCCAGCAGCTTGAGGTCTGGCAGGGACTCTGGCTACACCTTC.

The rearrangement uses TRBV5-1 and TRBJ2-2; D is undetermined. Trimming removed 6 bases from V and 2 bases from J, with 17 bases in between. This CDR3 has 16 amino acids. Germline assignment: CDR1 SGHRS and CDR2 YFSETQ. The CDR3 loop reads CASTSRSDPNTGELFF. CDR3 nucleotide sequence: TGCGCCAGCACCTCCCGAAGCGATCCTAACACCGGGGAGCTGTTTTTT.